This T cell receptor (beta chain) is drawn from a study of STAT5B mutations in CD4+ large granular lymphocyte leukemia. Study-wide context: Among healthy donors, a particular HLA allele went with more CDR3 'QG' motifs.

The CDR3 consists of 14 residues. The germline CDR1 and CDR2 sequences are MNHEY and SMNVEV (reference sequence). Trimming shortened V by 6 bases and J by 1 base, and 13 bases separated the two germline ends. Per the original methods: A productive frequency of 2.59 x 10-5 was the lowest detectable. The protocol was immunoSEQ multiplex PCR, while the TCRdb copy is restricted to in-frame clones and leaves out a portion. V, J and clone size derive from that table, while D and trimming were established from the DNA sequence. This sample carries about 24,000 clones, about two thirds of them seen once, and the ten largest clones take 0.5% to 0.65%. General study findings and limits: Compared with healthy controls (2/35), patient top clones favored TRBV06 (8/27).

To note about this clone: Its antigen is unknown.

Source material: CD4+ T cells from blood buffy coats. The chain couples TRBV27 to TRBJ2-7; weak D call: TRBD1 (6 bases). This clonotype was obtained from a human donor in good health. Here the CDR3 reads CASRIDRISYEQYF. Written as DNA, the CDR3 is TGTGCCAGCAGGATCGACAGGATTTCCTACGAGCAGTACTTC.